The source of this T cell receptor beta chain is a study of chemoradiotherapy in HPV16-positive cancers. General study results and limits: HPV-responsive T-cell expansion during chemoradiotherapy was linked to improved recurrence-free survival in HPV16-positive patients. During treatment, candidate HPV-specific clones and E7-related motifs expanded in tumor.

In regard to this clone: Antigen: not known.

CDR1 is SGDLS and CDR2 is YYNGEE in the germline V gene. This CDR3 is built from 17 residues. Trimming pared 1 base from V and 0 bases from J, leaving 14 bases between. The method was immunoSEQ multiplex PCR; TCRdb's version includes in-frame clones alone and lacks a portion of them. This sample has some 13,000 clones, with 72% found just once. The chain is built from TRBV9 and TRBJ2-1; D might be TRBD2 (6 bases). The TCR sequence derives from a human donor with HPV-associated anogenital cancer. Sampling took place from a patient who underwent chemoradiotherapy. The CDR3 sequence: CASSVRARGSSYNEQFF. The CDR3 region has the DNA TGTGCCAGCAGCGTAAGGGCCCGGGGGAGCTCCTACAATGAGCAGTTCTTC.